Shown below are 19 T cell receptor beta chains from a single sample sequenced in a study of blood T cells in healthy people across ages. Primed by a sample-barcoded 5' primer and a J-beta primer mix, a second PCR proceeded for roughly 7 to 11 cycles. MiXCR, run by TCRdb on the 5' RACE reads, gives a single entry per CDR3 protein. The sample lists 1.4 million or so distinct CDR3 sequences, roughly 43% occurring once. The specimen sequenced was blood. All receptors come from a woman under 30 in good health.

This clonotype showed up just a few times. The gene calls are TRBV20-1 and TRBJ1-2; unclear D gene. Germline CDR1 and CDR2: DFQATT and SNEGSKA (reference sequence). This CDR3 region has 12 residues. Trimming left V 6 bases short and J 1 base short, with 9 bases between. CDR3 residues: CSALGNNYGYTF. In nucleotides, the CDR3 is TGCAGTGCCCTCGGGAATAACTATGGCTACACCTTC.

J is TRBJ2-1 and V is TRBV18; the D gene is possibly TRBD2 (6 bases). Trimming cost V 7 bases and J 4 bases, with 14 bases left between them. The CDR3 runs to 14 residues. The germline V gene has CDR1 KGHSH and CDR2 LQKENI. The CDR3 protein is CASFFLGGYNEQFF. In DNA form, the CDR3 reads TGTGCCAGCTTCTTCTTGGGGGGTTACAATGAGCAGTTCTTC.

The rearrangement links TRBV7-9 to TRBJ1-1; D ambiguous. Between the trimmed V and J ends, which lost 3 bases and 6 bases, there was a span of 8 bases. The CDR3 spans 12 residues. Germline V CDR1 and CDR2: SEHNR, FQNEAQ (reference sequence). The chain's CDR3 is CASSFLGAEAFF. The CDR3 nucleotides read TGTGCCAGCAGCTTCCTCGGCGCTGAAGCTTTCTTT.

This clonotype was seen only a few times. This chain connects TRBV7-9 to TRBJ2-3, with a possible D match to TRBD1 (6 bases). Germline V gene sequence: CDR1 SEHNR, CDR2 FQNEAQ (reference sequence). V shed 5 bases and J shed 0 bases, with 12 bases lying between them. The CDR3 runs to 15 residues. The CDR3: CASSHGDMSTDTQYF. Written as DNA, the CDR3 is TGTGCCAGCAGCCACGGGGACATGAGCACAGATACGCAGTATTTT.

This clonotype has only a few counts. The chain carries TRBV10-3 and TRBJ1-5; the D gene is possibly TRBD1 (6 bases). CDR3 length equals 13 residues. Germline-derived CDR1 and CDR2 are ENHRY and SYGVKD. V lost 6 bases and J 7 bases, leaving 13 bases between the germline ends. CDR3 nucleotide sequence: TGTGCCATCAGCCCACAGGGCTGGCAGCCCCAGCATTTT. Its protein product is CAISPQGWQPQHF.

The rearrangement uses TRBV7-9 and TRBJ2-1; D possibly corresponds to TRBD1 (5 bases). The CDR3 contains 15 residues. Germline-derived CDR1 and CDR2 are SEHNR and FQNEAQ (reference sequence). V lost 1 base and J lost 7, with 14 bases in between. CDR3 bases: TGTGCCAGCAGCTTAGTTATCGGACATGTGAATGAGCAGTTCTTC. Translated: CASSLVIGHVNEQFF. The complete variable domain, with remaining parts taken from reference TRBV7-9 and TRBJ2-1, reads DTGVSQNPRHKITKRGQNVTFRCDPISEHNRLYWYRQTLGQGPEFLTYFQNEAQLEKSRLLSDRFSAERPKGSFSTLEIQRTEQGDSAMYLCASSLVIGHVNEQFFGPGTRLTVL.

The chain links TRBV6-2 or TRBV6-3 to TRBJ2-3; D may correspond to TRBD1 or TRBD2 (5 bases each). The V gene's germline CDR1 is MNHEY and CDR2 SVGEGT. The CDR3 has 13 residues. Trimming removed 7 bases from V and 2 bases from J, with 10 bases in between. CDR3 DNA sequence: TGTGCCAGCAAACGGGACGACACAGATACGCAGTATTTT. It encodes CASKRDDTDTQYF.

V gene TRBV6-2 or TRBV6-3 combines with J gene TRBJ1-5; 9 bases match TRBD1. CDR3 length: 14 residues. Trimming at V came to 6 bases and at J to 7 bases, leaving 7 bases not matched to a gene. Germline CDR1 is MNHEY and CDR2 is SVGEGT. Here the CDR3 DNA reads TGTGCCAGCAGGACAGGGGGAAGAATGCAGCCCCAGCATTTT. Translation: CASRTGGRMQPQHF.

The table lists this clonotype with many counts. The chain employs TRBV2 and TRBJ2-1, with 14 positions matching TRBD2. Germline CDR1 SNHLY, CDR2 FYNNEI. This CDR3 is built from 15 residues. With V trimmed by 6 bases and J by 9 bases, 7 bases remained unmatched. The CDR3 reads CASRPGLAGGTEQFF. CDR3 nucleotide sequence: TGTGCCAGCAGACCCGGACTAGCGGGGGGTACTGAGCAGTTCTTC. Variable domain in full (rest from reference TRBV2 and TRBJ2-1): EPEVTQTPSHQVTQMGQEVILRCVPISNHLYFYWYRQILGQKVEFLVSFYNNEISEKSEIFDDQFSVERPDGSNFTLKIRSTKLEDSAMYFCASRPGLAGGTEQFFGPGTRLTVL.

This sequence joins TRBV7-9 and TRBJ2-5, with D unclear. This CDR3 is built from 15 residues. Per germline, CDR1 SEHNR and CDR2 FQNEAQ (reference sequence). Trimming stripped 1 base from V and 2 bases from J, with 11 bases between. CDR3 loop: CASSLDGGMQETQYF. CDR3 bases: TGTGCCAGCAGCTTAGATGGCGGTATGCAAGAGACCCAGTACTTC.

A note on this clonotype: The junction and the germline gene differ at one end; a read error may be behind it. The chain couples TRBV6-2 or TRBV6-3 to TRBJ2-7, with TRBD2 identical over 7 bases. Germline V gene data show CDR1 as MNHEY and CDR2 as SVGEGT. This CDR3 contains 13 residues. CDR3 DNA sequence: TGTGACAGCAGTGGCGGGAGAGCCTACGAGCAGTACTTC. This translates into CDSSGGRAYEQYF.

As to this clonotype: A read error may produce the germline difference seen at one junction end. The chain combines TRBV12-3 or TRBV12-4 with TRBJ1-5; no clear D. The CDR3 covers 14 residues. CDR3 residues: CAGSFDLGYQPQHF. In DNA form, the CDR3 reads TGTGCCGGCAGTTTCGATCTGGGCTATCAGCCCCAGCATTTT.

This clonotype was detected a few times. The CDR3, as DNA: TGTGCCAGCAGCGTAGCTTCGGCCGCCGAATACGAGCAGTACTTC. It codes for CASSVASAAEYEQYF. V gene TRBV9 combines with J gene TRBJ2-7, with D unresolved. Germline V CDR1 and CDR2: SGDLS, YYNGEE. V gave up 0 bases and J gave up 4 bases, with 14 bases separating them. This CDR3 has 15 residues.

There are a few counts of this clonotype. The chain couples TRBV20-1 to TRBJ2-5; 7 bases agree with TRBD1. CDR1 DFQATT and CDR2 SNEGSKA come from the germline V gene (reference sequence). This CDR3 comprises 14 residues. V shed 3 bases, J shed 11 bases, and the junction held 15 bases outside the gene matches. Here the CDR3 DNA reads TGCAGTGCTAGTCCCAGACAGGGCCAGGGGGAGCAGTACTTC. As protein: CSASPRQGQGEQYF.

This clonotype appeared a few times. This rearrangement joins TRBV29-1 to TRBJ2-7, with a possible D match to TRBD1 (5 bases). Germline values: CDR1 SQVTM, CDR2 ANQGSEA. The CDR3 is 13 residues long. V was shortened by 6 bases and J by 2 bases, with 14 bases between the two germline ends. CDR3 nucleotide sequence: TGCAGCGTGAGACAGACCCTAACCTACGAGCAGTACTTC. Translating gives CSVRQTLTYEQYF.

The chain uses TRBV27 and TRBJ1-5; D is perhaps TRBD1 (6 bases). The CDR3 contains 16 residues. The V gene's germline CDR1 is MNHEY and CDR2 SMNVEV (reference sequence). V lost 5 bases, J lost 4 bases, and 18 bases lay in between. The CDR3, as DNA: TGTGCCAGCAGTACCCTCCGGGGGGCCCGAAATCAGCCCCAGCATTTT. Its translation: CASSTLRGARNQPQHF.

The chain couples TRBV3-1 to TRBJ1-2, with D possibly TRBD1 on 5 matching bases. Germline V gene data show CDR1 as LGHDT and CDR2 as YNNKEL (reference sequence). V lost 2 bases, J lost 4 bases, and 11 bases lay in between. The CDR3 contains 14 residues. The CDR3 sequence: CASSQRTGGYGYTF. CDR3 nucleotides: TGTGCCAGCAGCCAAAGGACGGGGGGCTATGGCTACACCTTC.

This clonotype has a handful of counts. This sequence joins TRBV24-1 and TRBJ2-5, with 7 bases that match TRBD2. V was clipped by 4 bases and J by 7 bases; unmatched bases: 5. The CDR3 spans 13 residues. Germline V gene lookup returns CDR1 KGHDR and CDR2 SFDVKD. CDR3 nucleotides: TGTGCCACCAGTGAAGACGGGGGGTCGACCCAGTACTTC. Its translation is CATSEDGGSTQYF.

This clonotype was detected a few times. The V gene is TRBV6-2 or TRBV6-3, the J gene TRBJ2-1, with D perhaps matching TRBD1 (6 bases). Trimming stripped 7 bases from V and 7 bases from J, with 26 bases between. This CDR3 has 17 amino acids. The germline V gene encodes CDR1 MNHEY and CDR2 SVGEGT. CDR3 coding DNA: TGTGCCAGCAAAAATGGGGGCCTAAGGGACCTGTCTAATGAGCAGTTCTTC. Translation: CASKNGGLRDLSNEQFF.